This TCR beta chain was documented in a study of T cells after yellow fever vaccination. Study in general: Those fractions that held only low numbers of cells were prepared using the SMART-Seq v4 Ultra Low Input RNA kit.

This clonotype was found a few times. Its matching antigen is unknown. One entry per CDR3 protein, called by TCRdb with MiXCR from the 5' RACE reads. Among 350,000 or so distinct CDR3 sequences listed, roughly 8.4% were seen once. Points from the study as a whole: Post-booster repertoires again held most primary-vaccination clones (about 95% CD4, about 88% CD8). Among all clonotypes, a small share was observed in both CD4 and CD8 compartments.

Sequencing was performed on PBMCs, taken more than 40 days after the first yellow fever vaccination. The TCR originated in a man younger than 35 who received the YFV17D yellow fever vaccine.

The CDR3 is CASSPDILLGRNTIYF. DNA for the CDR3: TGCGCCAGCAGCCCGGACATTTTGTTGGGGAGAAACACCATATATTTT. The gene calls are TRBV4-1 and TRBJ1-3; TRBD1 is a possible D gene (5 bases). This CDR3 is 16 amino acids long. V was pared by 4 bases and J by 5 bases, with 18 bases between. Per the germline V gene, CDR1 is MGHRA and CDR2 is YSYEKL.